This T cell receptor (beta chain) was captured in a study of blood T cells in healthy people across ages. Study results and limitations: It was held that diversity estimates obtained from one million T cells represented underestimates. Compared with aged donors, long-lived donors showed fewer expanded clones, suggesting selection.

Peripheral blood samples of 7.5 to 10 milliliters were drawn from each donor. The CDR3 covers 14 residues. Germline values: CDR1 SGHDT, CDR2 YYEEEE. Trimming shortened V by 0 bases and J by 2 bases, and 8 bases separated the two germline ends. The second PCR ran about 6 to 11 cycles with a sample-barcoded 5' primer and J-beta primers. Every cDNA was tagged by a template-switch adaptor with 12 random nucleotides. TCRdb fed the 5' RACE reads into MiXCR, producing one record per CDR3 protein. The sample lists about a million distinct CDR3 sequences, more than 30% occurring once. The table lists this clonotype with a count of one. Its target is not known.

The TCR comes from a man younger than 35 in good health. Sequencing was carried out using blood. The rearrangement uses TRBV5-6 and TRBJ1-2, with D unclear. DNA for the CDR3: TGTGCCAGCAGCTTGGGCGAGCGGAACTATGGCTACACCTTC. Its translation: CASSLGERNYGYTF.